Below, one T cell receptor (beta chain) is given with its context. This sample stems from a study of T cell changes during pregnancy in multiple sclerosis. V was clipped by 4 bases and J by 7 bases; unmatched bases: 6. Germline V gene lookup returns CDR1 SGHNT and CDR2 YYREEE (reference sequence). The CDR3 is 14 residues long. Clones were read by immunoSEQ multiplex PCR, and TCRdb kept only the in-frame ones, dropping some. The sample lists about 51,000 clones, 85% to 95% occurring once. The specimen was CD4+ T cells from peripheral blood mononuclear cells, collected in the second trimester of pregnancy. This TCR was sampled from a female donor with multiple sclerosis, enrolled in a pregnancy study. The chain joins TRBV5-4 to TRBJ2-3, with 10 bases aligning to TRBD2. CDR3 nucleotides: TGTGCCAGCAGCATAGCGGGGGGTTTAAATACGCAGTATTTT. Translated: CASSIAGGLNTQYF.